These 21 T cell receptor beta chains were all obtained from the same sample, sequenced in a study of T cell repertoires in cytomegalovirus infection. TCRdb used MiXCR to reprocess the reads, holding one entry per CDR3 protein. This table has 640,000 or so distinct CDR3 sequences, roughly 30% appearing once. Antigens of these TCRs are unknown. The material was cultured PBMCs, obtained from culture after CMV antigen stimulation. These receptors were collected from a human donor in good health (CMV status not recorded). Some clones in this sample may be carry-over from other donors' samples.

This clonotype has just a few counts. The rearrangement links TRBV7-9 to TRBJ2-7; 10 nucleotides match TRBD1. Trimming at V came to 4 bases and at J to 3 bases, leaving 9 bases not matched to a gene. Germline V gives CDR1 SEHNR, CDR2 FQNEAQ (reference sequence). This CDR3 is 16 amino acids long. CDR3 sequence reads: CASSSPGTGAFYEQYF. The CDR3 DNA reads as TGTGCCAGCAGCTCGCCCGGGACAGGGGCGTTCTACGAGCAGTACTTC.

This clonotype appeared many times. The chain links TRBV7-2 to TRBJ2-3, with TRBD2 identical over 8 bases. This CDR3 is built from 15 residues. In germline, CDR1 is SGHTA, CDR2 FQGNSA. V trimming: 4 bases; J trimming: 4 bases; junction bases outside the gene matches: 7. The CDR3 nucleotides are TGTGCCAGCAGCTCCTTAGCGGGGACATCAGATACGCAGTATTTT. Translation gives CASSSLAGTSDTQYF. Complete variable domain (other parts from reference TRBV7-2 and TRBJ2-3): GAGVSQSPSNKVTEKGKDVELRCDPISGHTALYWYRQSLGQGLEFLIYFQGNSAPDKSGLPSDRFSAERTGGSVSTLTIQRTQQEDSAVYLCASSSLAGTSDTQYFGPGTRLTVL.

The chain carries TRBV12-3 or TRBV12-4 and TRBJ1-3; TRBD1 might be the D (5 bases). Trimming shortened V by 6 bases and J by 4 bases, and 16 bases separated the two germline ends. The CDR3 loop spans 15 amino acids. For the CDR3, the DNA is TGTGCCAGCAGCTTCCGAAGGGACGGCGGAAACACCATATATTTT. It yields the protein CASSFRRDGGNTIYF.

The chain combines TRBV7-9 with TRBJ1-1; no definite D call. The CDR3 is made up of 13 amino acids. Between the trimmed V and J ends, which lost 3 bases and 5 bases, there was a span of 10 bases. Germline CDR1 and CDR2: SEHNR and FQNEAQ (reference sequence). CDR3 loop: CASSFSFGTEAFF. The DNA for the CDR3 is TGTGCCAGCAGCTTTTCCTTTGGGACTGAAGCTTTCTTT.

The chain combines TRBV19 with TRBJ2-3; TRBD2 is a possible D gene (6 bases). Germline CDR1 reads LNHDA; CDR2 reads SQIVND (reference sequence). This CDR3 contains 14 residues. Trimming left V 6 bases short and J 4 bases short, with 14 bases between. The DNA for the CDR3 is TGTGCCAGTAGCCGGAGTAGCGGTTCAGATACGCAGTATTTT. Translating gives CASSRSSGSDTQYF.

The genes are TRBV4-1 and TRBJ2-1; the D is unclear. Germline V lookup: CDR1 MGHRA, CDR2 YSYEKL. There are 11 residues in the CDR3. The ends were cut back, 1 base at V and 10 bases at J, with 5 bases in the middle. In nucleotides, the CDR3 is TGCGCCAGCAGCCAAGCCGTGGAGCAGTTCTTC. Its protein product is CASSQAVEQFF.

The CDR3 region is CASSYSRQGGNTIYF. CDR3 nucleotide sequence: TGTGCCAGCAGTTACTCGAGGCAGGGTGGAAACACCATATATTTT. The rearrangement links TRBV6-5 to TRBJ1-3, with TRBD1 as a possible D gene (5 bases). Germline values: CDR1 MNHEY, CDR2 SVGAGI. Trimming pared 0 bases from V and 3 bases from J, leaving 9 bases between. CDR3 size: 15 residues.

The J gene is TRBJ2-1, the V gene TRBV27; D might be TRBD1 (6 bases). Germline V CDR1 and CDR2: MNHEY, SMNVEV (reference sequence). The CDR3 sequence is 15 residues long. Trimming pared 5 bases from V and 9 bases from J, leaving 20 bases between. CDR3 DNA sequence: TGTGCCAGCAGTATCGGGACACCTATCTGGGGTGAGCAGTTCTTC. This codes for CASSIGTPIWGEQFF.

This clonotype was seen repeatedly, ten times or more. The V and J genes are TRBV7-2 and TRBJ1-2, with 12 nucleotides matching TRBD1. This CDR3 contains 15 residues. Germline assignment: CDR1 SGHTA and CDR2 FQGNSA. V shed 1 base, J shed 8 bases, and the junction held 5 bases outside the gene matches. CDR3 residues: CASSLGGTGGRGYTF. As DNA, the CDR3 is TGTGCCAGCAGCTTAGGCGGGACAGGGGGCAGAGGCTACACCTTC.

The rearrangement joins TRBV27 to TRBJ1-5; D ambiguous. Germline loops: CDR1 MNHEY, CDR2 SMNVEV (reference sequence). V dropped 5 bases and J dropped 4 bases, with 15 bases sitting between them. This CDR3 has 15 amino acids. The CDR3 sequence: CASSTTSYGNQPQHF. CDR3 sequence (DNA): TGTGCCAGCAGTACGACCAGCTACGGGAATCAGCCCCAGCATTTT.

The rearrangement uses TRBV6-1 and TRBJ2-3; D ambiguous. Germline loops: CDR1 MNHNS, CDR2 SASEGT. The CDR3 is 14 amino acids. Trimming took 10 bases from V and 0 from J, leaving 14 bases between them. The CDR3 protein is CATRPRSSTDTQYF. The CDR3 DNA is TGTGCCACCCGACCTCGGTCTAGCACAGATACGCAGTATTTT.

This clonotype was seen only a few times. The chain employs TRBV11-2 and TRBJ2-7; tentatively, D is TRBD1 or TRBD2 (5 bases each). From germline, CDR1 is SGHAT and CDR2 FQNNGV. Trimming left V 5 bases short and J 5 bases short, with 16 bases between. The CDR3 loop spans 14 amino acids. Written as DNA, the CDR3 is TGTGCCAGCAGCCCCTGGGACCGACGACACGAGCAGTACTTC. It codes for CASSPWDRRHEQYF.

This chain connects TRBV18 to TRBJ1-4; D unresolved. Trimming stripped 3 bases from V and 7 bases from J, with 12 bases between. Looked up from germline, CDR1 is KGHSH and CDR2 is LQKENI. The length of the CDR3 is 14 residues. DNA of the CDR3: TGTGCCAGCTCACCCCCCCCGGGGAGTGAAAAACTGTTTTTT. Translation gives CASSPPPGSEKLFF.

This clonotype was detected ten times or more. The genes are TRBV7-2 and TRBJ2-5; 9 bases are a match to TRBD1. J was trimmed by 3 bases and V by 6 bases; bases with no gene match: 5. The CDR3 length is 14 residues. Germline V lookup: CDR1 SGHTA, CDR2 FQGNSA. The chain's CDR3 is CASRRGQGEETQYF. The CDR3 DNA is TGTGCCAGCAGGAGGGGACAGGGAGAAGAGACCCAGTACTTC.

This chain links TRBV7-2 with TRBJ2-1, with D tentatively TRBD2 (5 bases). Trimming cost V 5 bases and J 15 bases, with 17 bases left between them. The CDR3 totals 12 residues. Per the germline V gene, CDR1 is SGHTA and CDR2 is FQGNSA. In nucleotides, the CDR3 is TGTGCCAGCAGCCCCGACTATGCCAAGGGGTTCTTC. It is translated as CASSPDYAKGFF.

The chain employs TRBV7-2 and TRBJ2-1; unclear D gene. V was pared by 4 bases and J by 8 bases, with 9 bases between. This CDR3 spans 12 amino acids. From germline, CDR1 is SGHTA and CDR2 FQGNSA. CDR3 in amino acids: CASSSRGDEQFF. The DNA of the CDR3 is TGTGCCAGCAGCTCCCGAGGCGATGAGCAGTTCTTC.

The chain is built from TRBV20-1 and TRBJ2-7, with D hard to call. This CDR3 spans 14 amino acids. The ends were cut back, 0 bases at V and 6 bases at J, with 15 bases in the middle. CDR1 and CDR2 (germline): DFQATT, SNEGSKA (reference sequence). DNA of the CDR3: TGCAGTGCTAGAGATCGACCAGAAGGGTTCGAGCAGTACTTC. It is translated as CSARDRPEGFEQYF.

This chain links TRBV3-2 with TRBJ1-2; the D call TRBD1 from the table was never checked on the DNA. TRBV3-2 counts as a pseudogene. The CDR3 consists of 14 residues. DNA of the CDR3: TGTGCCAGCAGCCATGGGGGGGGATACTATGGCTACACCTTC. Its translation is CASSHGGGYYGYTF.

The chain couples TRBV11-2 to TRBJ1-1, with D hard to call. Trimming stripped 6 bases from V and 0 bases from J, with 11 bases between. CDR1 and CDR2 from the germline V gene are SGHAT and FQNNGV. The CDR3 consists of 14 residues. The CDR3 spells CASRAVGVNTEAFF. CDR3 nucleotides: TGTGCCAGCAGAGCGGTCGGGGTGAACACTGAAGCTTTCTTT.

This chain joins TRBV24-1 and TRBJ2-5; 8 bases are a match to TRBD1. The CDR3 sequence is 13 residues long. V trimming: 3 bases; J trimming: 6 bases; junction bases outside the gene matches: 2. Germline-derived CDR1 and CDR2 are KGHDR and SFDVKD. As DNA, the CDR3 is TGTGCCACCAGTGATGGGACAGGACAGACCCAGTACTTC. Its protein product is CATSDGTGQTQYF.

V and J are TRBV29-1 and TRBJ2-1, with 9 positions matching TRBD1. The CDR3 is 16 residues long. Germline V CDR1 and CDR2: SQVTM, ANQGSEA. V was pared by 2 bases and J by 6 bases, with 11 bases of the junction left unmatched. CDR3 DNA sequence: TGCAGCGTTGAAATAACCGGGACAGGGAGGGTCAATGAGCAGTTCTTC. Its protein product is CSVEITGTGRVNEQFF.